This T cell receptor (beta chain) came from a study of T cell responses to AZD1222 COVID-19 vaccine. In the case of this clone: Its antigen is unknown.

Regarding the study as a whole: Every sample of the repertoires postdated the peak T cell response. Two AZD1222 administrations were followed by greater Spike-specific TCR breadth and depth.

Method: immunoSEQ multiplex PCR; TCRdb's copy keeps in-frame clones and lacks some. The sample shows more than 95,000 clones, 85% to 90% of them seen only once. The material sequenced was peripheral blood, taken on day 0 of AZD1222 vaccination. The origin of this receptor is an adult in good health.

CDR3 bases: TGTGCCAGCAGCCGTGGGCCATGGGGCCCCCAGCATTTT. It is translated as CASSRGPWGPQHF. The chain recombines TRBV6-5 with TRBJ1-5; D possibly corresponds to TRBD1 (5 bases). In germline, CDR1 is MNHEY, CDR2 SVGAGI. V dropped 6 bases and J dropped 10 bases, with 16 bases sitting between them. The CDR3 has 13 amino acids.